A single sample is the source of the 4 T cell receptor beta chains below, sequenced in a study of early T cells in non-severe SARS-CoV-2 infection. TCRdb redid the calling of the 5' RACE reads with MiXCR, one entry per CDR3 protein. The repertoire has over 50,000 distinct CDR3 sequences, about 9.9% of them found once; the top ten carry over 1%. Sequenced: whole blood. These receptor sequences come from an adult who was a healthcare worker with PCR-confirmed SARS-CoV-2 infection or an uninfected control (not recorded which).

This clonotype was counted a few times. An end of the junction differs from the germline gene, which may be a read error. V is TRBV5-1 and J is TRBJ1-3; TRBD1 aligns across 7 bases. The CDR3 extends over 19 amino acids. Germline V lookup: CDR1 SGHRS, CDR2 YFSETQ. The CDR3: CASSSVSPRTGRSGNTIYF. CDR3 bases: TGCGCCAGCAGCTCAGTGAGCCCCCGGACAGGACGCTCTGGAAACACTATATATTTT.

This clonotype was counted a few times. The chain employs TRBV7-9 and TRBJ2-3; D may be TRBD2 (5 bases). The germline V and J ends were trimmed by 3 bases and 14 bases, with 21 bases remaining between them. The CDR3 consists of 14 residues. CDR1 and CDR2 from the germline V gene are SEHNR and FQNEAQ (reference sequence). For the CDR3, the DNA is TGTGCCAGCAGCTTTTCTGGACTCAGCGGAGTTGGGTATTTT. This encodes CASSFSGLSGVGYF.

This clonotype turned up a few times. This chain joins TRBV7-8 and TRBJ1-2; 7 positions agree with TRBD1. V trimming: 2 bases; J trimming: 4 bases; junction bases outside the gene matches: 19. CDR3 length: 19 amino acids. From germline, CDR1 is SGHVS and CDR2 FQNEAQ. The CDR3 region is CASSLTPRLRQGLFYGYTF. For the CDR3, the DNA is TGTGCCAGCAGCTTAACCCCCCGCCTACGACAGGGTTTATTCTATGGCTACACCTTC.

This clonotype was detected ten times or more. This rearrangement joins TRBV29-1 to TRBJ1-2, with D hard to call. The CDR3 is 13 amino acids. Germline V gene sequence: CDR1 SQVTM, CDR2 ANQGSEA. Trimming left V 0 bases short and J 3 bases short, with 8 bases between. The CDR3 bases are TGCAGCGTTGAAGACGAGGGAGACTATGGCTACACCTTC. Translated: CSVEDEGDYGYTF.